This T cell receptor beta chain comes out of a study of neurological immune-mediated disorders. Overall study findings and caveats: Phylogenetic grouping placed 18 of 34 multiple sclerosis patients' repertoires in one related-CDR3 cluster, a possible signature. HTLV-1-associated myelopathy had the most TCR clonal expansion, whereas multiple sclerosis had the least (lower than in healthy controls).

This clonotype was recorded at least ten times. The antigen remains unidentified. The time point is: longitudinal time-point 1 (baseline). TCRdb called the 5' RACE reads again in MiXCR, with one record for every CDR3 protein. The table lists tens of thousands of distinct CDR3 sequences, 3% to 3.5% of them singletons, with around 8% in the top ten. This receptor was taken from a woman aged 55-70 years with multiple sclerosis. Sequencing used PBMCs.

CDR3 DNA: TGCAGTGCCACGAAGGGACGTAGGAATTTAGATACGCAGTATTTT. Translation gives CSATKGRRNLDTQYF. The V and J genes are TRBV20-1 and TRBJ2-3; D might be TRBD1 or TRBD2, each matching 5 bases. V was trimmed by 6 bases and J by 5 bases, leaving 21 bases between them. The CDR3 is 15 residues long. In germline, CDR1 is DFQATT, CDR2 SNEGSKA (reference sequence).